The 21 T cell receptor beta chains below come from one sample, sequenced in a study of cytomegalovirus exposure and HLA in healthy donors. PCR involved 60 Vbeta and 13 Jbeta primers. Assay: immunoSEQ multiplex PCR; the TCRdb copy retains only in-frame clones and omits some. The table includes 240,000 or so clones, roughly 80% detected once. Source material: PBMCs. These receptors originate from a woman in her forties in good health and CMV-seropositive.

V is TRBV4-3 and J is TRBJ2-1, with TRBD1 matching over 8 bases. In germline, CDR1 is LGHNA, CDR2 YSLEER. The trim removed 2 bases at V and 4 bases at J, leaving 4 bases unmatched. The CDR3 is 15 residues long. CDR3 nucleotides: TGCGCCAGCAGCCAAACAGGGGGACCGTACAATGAGCAGTTCTTC. Its translation: CASSQTGGPYNEQFF.

V usage is TRBV7-2 and J usage is TRBJ1-3; D ambiguous. The CDR3 runs 15 residues. V lost 1 base, J lost 4 bases, and 11 bases lay in between. CDR1 and CDR2 (germline): SGHTA, FQGNSA. CDR3 sequence (DNA): TGTGCCAGCAGCTTAGAGGCAGGCGACGGAAACACCATATATTTT. The encoded protein is CASSLEAGDGNTIYF. Together with reference TRBV7-2 and TRBJ1-3, the CDR3 gives the full variable domain: GAGVSQSPSNKVTEKGKDVELRCDPISGHTALYWYRQSLGQGLEFLIYFQGNSAPDKSGLPSDRFSAERTGGSVSTLTIQRTQQEDSAVYLCASSLEAGDGNTIYFGEGSWLTVV.

This sequence joins TRBV5-8 and TRBJ2-5; the D is unclear. Trimming left V 1 base short and J 7 bases short, with 17 bases between. This CDR3 is built from 15 residues. Germline CDR1 is SGHTS and CDR2 is YDEGEE. CDR3 DNA sequence: TGTGCCAGCAGCTTGATGCGGCCTCGGCGACGGACCCAGTACTTC. Its protein is CASSLMRPRRRTQYF.

The chain joins TRBV14 to TRBJ1-6; TRBD1 matches at 9 bases. Germline loops: CDR1 SGHDN, CDR2 FVKESK. The trim removed 3 bases at V and 7 bases at J, leaving 4 bases unmatched. The CDR3 spans 15 residues. The CDR3 bases are TGTGCCAGCAGCCAGAACAGGGGGCTCAATTCACCCCTCCACTTT. Residues: CASSQNRGLNSPLHF.

This rearrangement joins TRBV7-2 to TRBJ2-7, with D possibly matching TRBD2 (6 bases). From germline, CDR1 is SGHTA and CDR2 FQGNSA. V gave up 7 bases and J gave up 5 bases, with 15 bases separating them. CDR3 length: 13 amino acids. CDR3 bases: TGTGCCAGCACCTCCCTATGGGAGGACGAGCAGTACTTC. It yields the protein CASTSLWEDEQYF.

The rearrangement joins TRBV5-4 to TRBJ1-4; a possible D gene is TRBD1 (6 bases). Trimming removed 4 bases at V and 7 bases at J, with 17 bases between. CDR1 and CDR2 from the germline V gene are SGHNT and YYREEE (reference sequence). CDR3 length: 15 amino acids. CDR3 in DNA: TGTGCCAGCAGCCCGTCGGGACAAACATTTGAAAAACTGTTTTTT. Protein: CASSPSGQTFEKLFF.

The chain employs TRBV10-3 and TRBJ1-5; possible D gene TRBD1, 5 bases. The CDR3 length is 14 residues. V shed 6 bases and J shed 7 bases, with 16 bases lying between them. Germline loops: CDR1 ENHRY, CDR2 SYGVKD. The CDR3, as DNA: TGTGCCATCAGCCAGGCGACAGTTGGACAGCCCCAGCATTTT. It codes for CAISQATVGQPQHF.

The rearrangement links TRBV7-9 to TRBJ2-5; TRBD2 matches at 12 bases. The V segment lost 3 bases and the J segment 5 bases; nucleotides outside the gene matches: 16. CDR1 and CDR2 from the germline V gene are SEHNR and FQNEAQ (reference sequence). The CDR3 is made up of 19 amino acids. CDR3 amino acids: CASSFRLAGANRGGETQYF. The CDR3 bases are TGTGCCAGCAGCTTCCGACTAGCGGGAGCGAACAGGGGTGGCGAGACCCAGTACTTC.

The J gene is TRBJ2-1, the V gene TRBV7-2, with D perhaps matching TRBD2 (6 bases). V was pared by 5 bases and J by 0 bases, with 14 bases between. Germline V gene lookup returns CDR1 SGHTA and CDR2 FQGNSA. The CDR3 length is 16 residues. The CDR3 coding sequence is TGTGCCAGCAGCCCGAATAGCGGTAGCTCCTACAATGAGCAGTTCTTC. Protein product: CASSPNSGSSYNEQFF. The whole variable domain, filled in from reference TRBV7-2 and TRBJ2-1, reads GAGVSQSPSNKVTEKGKDVELRCDPISGHTALYWYRQSLGQGLEFLIYFQGNSAPDKSGLPSDRFSAERTGGSVSTLTIQRTQQEDSAVYLCASSPNSGSSYNEQFFGPGTRLTVL.

V is TRBV30 and J is TRBJ1-6; 7 bases are shared with TRBD1. This CDR3 region has 18 residues. The junction had 14 bases not matched to a gene; V was cut back by 3 bases and J by 3 bases. The V gene's germline CDR1 is GTSNPN and CDR2 SVGIG (reference sequence). In nucleotides, the CDR3 is TGTGCCTGGAGGGAATCTCTTGACAGGGTATACTATAATTCACCCCTCCACTTT. Encoded protein: CAWRESLDRVYYNSPLHF.

This clone was seen a handful of times. The rearrangement uses TRBV5-4 and TRBJ1-1, with a tentative D call TRBD1 (6 bases). The germline V gene has CDR1 SGHNT and CDR2 YYREEE (reference sequence). The CDR3 runs to 13 residues. Trimming removed 4 bases from V and 10 bases from J, with 17 bases in between. The CDR3 sequence is CASSNVAGEGAFF. In DNA form, the CDR3 reads TGTGCCAGCAGCAATGTTGCAGGGGAGGGAGCTTTCTTT.

The CDR3 reads CASSFNLAGTPDTQYF. In nucleotides, the CDR3 is TGTGCCAGCAGCTTTAACCTAGCGGGTACACCAGATACGCAGTATTTT. This chain links TRBV5-6 with TRBJ2-3, with 8 bases that match TRBD2. Germline values: CDR1 SGHDT, CDR2 YYEEEE. The CDR3 extends over 16 amino acids. Trimming took 2 bases from V and 4 from J; bases not matched to a gene: 9.

The chain is built from TRBV7-6 and TRBJ2-1, with 8 positions matching TRBD1. Trimming removed 6 bases from V and 1 base from J; junction bases left unmatched: 5. CDR1 and CDR2 from the germline V gene are SGHVS and FNYEAQ. This CDR3 region has 15 residues. The CDR3 region has the DNA TGTGCCAGCAGGGACAGGGCGGGTTCCTACAATGAGCAGTTCTTC. It encodes CASRDRAGSYNEQFF. Full variable domain (rest looked up from reference TRBV7-6 and TRBJ2-1): GAGVSQSPRYKVTKRGQDVALRCDPISGHVSLYWYRQALGQGPEFLTYFNYEAQQDKSGLPNDRFSAERPEGSISTLTIQRTEQRDSAMYRCASRDRAGSYNEQFFGPGTRLTVL.

The rearrangement links TRBV19 to TRBJ1-1; D gene unclear. Per the germline V gene, CDR1 is LNHDA and CDR2 is SQIVND (reference sequence). The CDR3 contains 12 residues. V gave up 8 bases and J gave up 7 bases, with 14 bases separating them. The chain's CDR3 is CASSSLGGEAFF. DNA of the CDR3: TGTGCCAGTTCGTCACTCGGCGGTGAAGCTTTCTTT.

V is TRBV5-5 and J is TRBJ1-2; D perhaps matches TRBD1 (5 bases). V shed 1 base and J shed 2 bases, with 15 bases lying between them. This CDR3 has 16 residues. Germline CDR1 and CDR2: SGHKS and YYEKEE (reference sequence). This CDR3 is CASSLMFPGVNYGYTF. The CDR3 DNA sequence: TGTGCCAGCAGCTTGATGTTTCCGGGGGTCAACTATGGCTACACCTTC.

The chain is built from TRBV4-1 and TRBJ2-1; 11 nucleotides line up with TRBD2. The V and J ends lost 2 bases and 4 bases, in that order; junction bases with no gene match: 10. This CDR3 spans 18 amino acids. From germline, CDR1 is MGHRA and CDR2 YSYEKL. CDR3 sequence reads: CASSQNVIIAGGYNEQFF. Here the CDR3 DNA reads TGCGCCAGCAGCCAAAATGTTATAATAGCGGGGGGGTACAATGAGCAGTTCTTC.

The rearrangement uses TRBV6-5 and TRBJ2-5, with 10 bases matching TRBD2. Germline CDR1 is MNHEY and CDR2 is SVGAGI. The CDR3 is 15 residues long. Trimming at V came to 6 bases and at J to 1 base, leaving 5 bases not matched to a gene. CDR3 loop: CASRDSGGPQETQYF. Written as DNA, the CDR3 is TGTGCCAGCAGGGATAGCGGGGGGCCCCAAGAGACCCAGTACTTC.

Concerning this clone: One end of the junction does not line up with germline, which may come from a read error. Different DNA sequences within this sample yield the same CDR3. The chain is built from TRBV19 and TRBJ1-6; 9 bases are a match to TRBD1. CDR3 size: 16 residues. Germline V gene sequence: CDR1 LNHDA, CDR2 SQIVND (reference sequence). As DNA, the CDR3 is TGTGCCAGTAGTCCCACGGGACAGGGTAATAATTCCCCCCTCCACTTT. Encoded protein: CASSPTGQGNNSPLHF.

J is TRBJ2-5 and V is TRBV7-3, with D perhaps matching TRBD2 (6 bases). CDR1 SGHTA and CDR2 FQGTGA come from the germline V gene. The CDR3 sequence is 15 residues long. V was pared by 3 bases and J by 5 bases, with 16 bases between. Here the CDR3 DNA reads TGTGCCAGCAGCTTGGCCCGCGGGGTAGGGGAGACCCAGTACTTC. As protein: CASSLARGVGETQYF.

The chain carries TRBV19 and TRBJ1-5; 9 nucleotides line up with TRBD1. Trimming took 7 bases from V and 3 from J; bases not matched to a gene: 7. Germline assignment: CDR1 LNHDA and CDR2 SQIVND (reference sequence). The CDR3 has 15 residues. CDR3 amino acids: CASKDRGSYNQPQHF. CDR3 sequence (DNA): TGTGCCAGTAAGGACAGGGGTAGTTACAATCAGCCCCAGCATTTT. The whole variable domain, remainder taken from reference TRBV19 and TRBJ1-5, is DGGITQSPKYLFRKEGQNVTLSCEQNLNHDAMYWYRQDPGQGLRLIYYSQIVNDFQKGDIAEGYSVSREKKESFPLTVTSAQKNPTAFYLCASKDRGSYNQPQHFGDGTRLSIL.

J is TRBJ2-7 and V is TRBV5-1; D is undetermined. The germline V and J ends were trimmed by 1 base and 2 bases, with 10 bases remaining between them. The CDR3 contains 14 residues. The germline V gene has CDR1 SGHRS and CDR2 YFSETQ. In nucleotides, the CDR3 is TGCGCCAGCAGCTTGCGTAGTAACGCCTACGAGCAGTACTTC. It codes for CASSLRSNAYEQYF.